These T cell receptor beta chains were read from a single sample in a study of T cells in Graves' hyperthyroidism and ophthalmopathy. TCRdb redid the calling of the multiplex PCR reads with MiXCR, one entry per CDR3 protein. The sample yields 490,000 or so distinct CDR3 sequences, over 35% seen once. The source material was peripheral blood or thyroid tissue (not recorded which). All receptors come from an adult woman with Graves' disease, either hyperthyroidism or ophthalmopathy (not recorded which). Both conserved end residues are part of each CDR3. A D gene is named only where the DNA matches it firmly. Where a row states a size, it is once, few, many or the class of an expanded clone; other rows omit it.

j_gene: TRBJ1-5; d_gene: NA; abundance: many; v_gene: TRBV4-3; CDR3aa: CASSPRWNQPQHF; CDR3nt: TGCGCCAGCAGCCCTCGTTGGAATCAGCCCCAGCATTTT
j_gene: TRBJ1-5; d_gene: NA; abundance: once; v_gene: TRBV19; CDR3aa: CSGRHSNQPQHF; CDR3nt: TGTTCGGGACGACATAGCAATCAGCCCCAGCATTTT
j_gene: TRBJ2-5; d_gene: NA; abundance: NA; v_gene: TRBV9; CDR3aa: CASSAEGGPVETQYF; CDR3nt: TGTGCCAGCAGCGCGGAGGGGGGTCCGGTGGAGACCCAGTACTTC
j_gene: TRBJ1-5; d_gene: NA; abundance: many; v_gene: TRBV3-1; CDR3aa: CASSQVAGGAQPQHF; CDR3nt: TGTGCCAGCAGCCAAGTTGCGGGGGGTGCTCAGCCCCAGCATTTT
j_gene: TRBJ1-3; d_gene: NA; abundance: many; v_gene: TRBV12-3/TRBV12-4; CDR3aa: CASSLARTVSGNTIYF; CDR3nt: TGTGCCAGCAGTCTCGCCCGGACAGTCTCTGGAAACACCATATATTTT
j_gene: TRBJ1-4; d_gene: NA; abundance: NA; v_gene: TRBV2; CDR3aa: CASSPQAEKLFF; CDR3nt: TGTGCCAGCAGTCCTCAAGCTGAAAAACTGTTTTTT
j_gene: TRBJ2-7; d_gene: NA; abundance: few; v_gene: TRBV5-1; CDR3aa: CASSLPNRASTYEQYF; CDR3nt: TGCGCCAGCAGCTTGCCTAATCGGGCCTCTACTTACGAGCAGTACTTC
j_gene: TRBJ2-5; d_gene: TRBD1; abundance: NA; v_gene: TRBV7-8; CDR3aa: CASSRTRQGFQETQYF; CDR3nt: TGTGCCAGCAGCCGAACGAGACAGGGGTTCCAAGAGACCCAGTACTTC
j_gene: TRBJ1-5; d_gene: TRBD1; abundance: NA; v_gene: TRBV20-1; CDR3aa: CSAGRGRGWPQHF; CDR3nt: TGCAGTGCTGGCAGGGGGCGTGGGTGGCCCCAGCATTTT
j_gene: TRBJ1-1; d_gene: NA; abundance: many; v_gene: TRBV2; CDR3aa: CASRRDSLNTEAFF; CDR3nt: TGTGCCAGCAGGCGAGACAGTCTGAACACTGAAGCTTTCTTT
j_gene: TRBJ2-7; d_gene: NA; abundance: NA; v_gene: TRBV7-9; CDR3aa: CASVETGTYEQYF; CDR3nt: TGTGCCAGCGTGGAGACAGGAACCTACGAGCAGTACTTC
j_gene: TRBJ1-1; d_gene: TRBD1; abundance: many; v_gene: TRBV9; CDR3aa: CASSEAGDRVNTEAFF; CDR3nt: TGTGCCAGCAGCGAGGCAGGGGACAGAGTGAACACTGAAGCTTTCTTT
j_gene: TRBJ1-1; d_gene: NA; abundance: NA; v_gene: TRBV7-9; CDR3aa: CASARYMNTEAFF; CDR3nt: TGTGCCAGCGCACGGTACATGAACACTGAAGCTTTCTTT
j_gene: TRBJ2-7; d_gene: TRBD2; abundance: NA; v_gene: TRBV7-9; CDR3aa: CASSLSHSQRDNEQYF; CDR3nt: TGTGCCAGCAGCTTATCTCACTCCCAGCGGGATAACGAGCAGTACTTC
j_gene: TRBJ1-2; d_gene: NA; abundance: few; v_gene: TRBV2; CDR3aa: CASNGQGMYDYGYTF; CDR3nt: TGTGCCAGCAACGGGCAGGGAATGTACGACTATGGCTACACCTTC
j_gene: TRBJ2-5; d_gene: TRBD2; abundance: NA; v_gene: TRBV7-9; CDR3aa: CASSSQTGTRFETQYF; CDR3nt: TGTGCCAGCAGCTCCCAGACCGGGACTAGGTTCGAGACCCAGTACTTC
j_gene: TRBJ1-2; d_gene: TRBD1; abundance: NA; v_gene: TRBV7-2; CDR3aa: CASSYRQGSYGYTF; CDR3nt: TGTGCCAGCAGTTACCGACAGGGAAGCTATGGCTACACCTTC
j_gene: TRBJ1-1; d_gene: TRBD1; abundance: many; v_gene: TRBV6-1; CDR3aa: CASSVRGGGTEAFF; CDR3nt: TGTGCCAGCTCTGTTCGAGGGGGCGGTACTGAAGCTTTCTTT
j_gene: TRBJ1-6; d_gene: TRBD1; abundance: once; v_gene: TRBV7-3; CDR3aa: CASMPGTANSPLHF; CDR3nt: TGTGCCAGCATGCCCGGGACAGCTAATTCACCCCTCCACTTT
j_gene: TRBJ2-5; d_gene: NA; abundance: few; v_gene: TRBV6-1; CDR3aa: CASSVMGGRAQETQYF; CDR3nt: TGTGCCAGCAGTGTAATGGGAGGCAGGGCCCAAGAGACCCAGTACTTC
j_gene: TRBJ1-2; d_gene: NA; abundance: many; v_gene: TRBV7-2; CDR3aa: CASSLAGAVAYGYTF; CDR3nt: TGTGCCAGCAGCTTAGCGGGGGCCGTCGCTTATGGCTACACCTTC
j_gene: TRBJ1-5; d_gene: TRBD1; abundance: NA; v_gene: TRBV19; CDR3aa: CASRVDRTMGQPQHF; CDR3nt: TGTGCCAGTAGAGTGGACAGGACCATGGGGCAGCCCCAGCATTTT
j_gene: TRBJ1-1; d_gene: NA; abundance: once; v_gene: TRBV2; CDR3aa: CASSEPPGLAGNTEAFF; CDR3nt: TGTGCCAGCAGTGAGCCCCCGGGACTAGCGGGGAACACTGAAGCTTTCTTT
j_gene: TRBJ1-6; d_gene: TRBD1; abundance: NA; v_gene: TRBV30; CDR3aa: CAWTRTQAGGSSNNSPLHF; CDR3nt: TGTGCCTGGACCAGAACTCAGGCAGGGGGTTCGAGTAATAATTCACCCCTCCACTTT
j_gene: TRBJ2-7; d_gene: TRBD2; abundance: many; v_gene: TRBV7-8; CDR3aa: CASSPSGSGAYEQYF; CDR3nt: TGTGCCAGCAGCCCTAGCGGGAGTGGGGCCTACGAGCAGTACTTC
j_gene: TRBJ2-3; d_gene: NA; abundance: NA; v_gene: TRBV29-1; CDR3aa: CSVGDGDTQYF; CDR3nt: TGCAGCGTGGGAGACGGGGATACGCAGTATTTT